Given below is one T cell receptor (beta chain) in context. Measured with immunoSEQ multiplex PCR; TCRdb has only the in-frame clones, and not every one. The table lists over 70,000 clones, roughly nine tenths of them singletons, with around 9.3% in the top ten. The data derive from a study of T cell responses to AZD1222 COVID-19 vaccine. Trimming cost V 3 bases and J 5 bases, with 14 bases left between them. CDR1 and CDR2 (germline): SNHLY, FYNNEI. The CDR3 totals 16 residues. The receptor was derived from an adult who received the AZD1222 COVID-19 vaccine. The sequenced sample was peripheral blood, obtained 28 days after the second AZD1222 dose. The gene calls are TRBV2 and TRBJ1-6; perhaps TRBD1 as D (6 bases). CDR3 nucleotides: TGTGCCAGCAGTGAGGTGGGGGCTAATAATAATTCACCCCTCCACTTT. It is translated as CASSEVGANNNSPLHF.